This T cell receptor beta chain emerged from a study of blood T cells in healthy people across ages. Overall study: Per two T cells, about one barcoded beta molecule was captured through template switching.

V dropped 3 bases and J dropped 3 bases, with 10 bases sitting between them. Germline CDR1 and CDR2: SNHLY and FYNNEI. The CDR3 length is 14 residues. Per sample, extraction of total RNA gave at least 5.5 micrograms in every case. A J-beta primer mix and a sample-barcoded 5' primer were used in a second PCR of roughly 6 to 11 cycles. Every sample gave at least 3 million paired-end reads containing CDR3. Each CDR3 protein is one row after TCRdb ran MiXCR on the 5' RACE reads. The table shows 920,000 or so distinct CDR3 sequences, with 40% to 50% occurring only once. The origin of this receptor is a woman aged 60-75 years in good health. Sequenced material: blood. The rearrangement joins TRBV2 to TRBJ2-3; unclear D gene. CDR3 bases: TGTGCCAGCAGTGACTCGCTCGGGACAGATACGCAGTATTTT. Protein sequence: CASSDSLGTDTQYF.